The 13 T cell receptor beta chains reported below all come from one sample, sequenced in a study of graft-versus-host responses after intestinal transplantation. Responders labeled with CFSE (roughly 200,000) were plated with roughly 200,000 irradiated, violet-dye-labeled stimulators. Assay used: immunoSEQ multiplex PCR; TCRdb lists only in-frame clones, some missing. The table lists under 15,000 clones, about 29% of them singletons, with about 2.6% in the top ten. The specimen was alloreactive CD8+ T cells from a mixed lymphocyte reaction culture, collected before intestinal transplant. The subset: CFSE-low proliferating T cells sorted from roughly 6-day pre-transplant mixed lymphocyte reaction (GvH or HvG direction). These receptors were obtained from a human patient who received an intestinal transplant.

The rearrangement joins TRBV28 to TRBJ2-1; 7 bases are a match to TRBD2. Germline trimming cut 11 bases from V and 10 bases from J; bases unmatched to any gene: 11. The CDR3 spans 12 residues. Germline CDR1 reads MDHEN; CDR2 reads SYDVKM. CDR3 DNA: TGTGCCGCAGATGGCGGGAGCGGGGAGCAGTTCTTC. The encoded protein is CAADGGSGEQFF.

By proportion, this clone is medium-sized. V gene TRBV7-9 combines with J gene TRBJ1-4, with D unresolved. Germline V gene sequence: CDR1 SEHNR, CDR2 FQNEAQ (reference sequence). Trimming removed 1 base at V and 5 bases at J, with 11 bases between. The CDR3 is 15 amino acids. The CDR3 here is CASSLGPYTNEKLFF. The CDR3 nucleotides read TGTGCCAGCAGCTTAGGACCGTACACGAATGAAAAACTGTTTTTT.

In its sample, this clone was seen a few times. The J gene is TRBJ2-1, the V gene TRBV9; D might be TRBD2 (7 bases). The CDR3 is 16 amino acids. V shed 0 bases and J shed 9 bases, with 19 bases lying between them. Per germline, CDR1 SGDLS and CDR2 YYNGEE. This CDR3 reads CASSVALRGLQGEQFF. CDR3 DNA: TGTGCCAGCAGCGTAGCTTTGCGGGGGCTACAGGGTGAGCAGTTCTTC.

V and J are TRBV29-1 and TRBJ1-2, with D uncertain. The length of the CDR3 is 13 residues. Germline CDR1 is SQVTM and CDR2 is ANQGSEA. Deletions cut 1 base from V and 1 base from J, with 7 bases between. The CDR3 is CSVEGGLNYGYTF. The CDR3 region has the DNA TGCAGCGTTGAAGGCGGTCTTAACTATGGCTACACCTTC.

The DNA of the CDR3 is TGTGCCAGCAGCTTAGCGCTAGGGAGGGCCTACGAGCAGTACTTC. Amino acid sequence: CASSLALGRAYEQYF. This rearrangement joins TRBV7-9 to TRBJ2-7; the match to TRBD2 covers 7 bases. This CDR3 contains 15 residues. Germline V gene lookup returns CDR1 SEHNR and CDR2 FQNEAQ (reference sequence). V lost 0 bases, J lost 2 bases, and 4 bases stayed unmatched.

The chain is built from TRBV4-1 and TRBJ2-1; D might be TRBD1 (6 bases). Trimming removed 4 bases from V and 4 bases from J, with 17 bases in between. Germline values: CDR1 MGHRA, CDR2 YSYEKL. This CDR3 spans 16 amino acids. The CDR3: CASSPPTGYEYNEQFF. CDR3 coding DNA: TGCGCCAGCAGCCCACCGACAGGCTACGAGTACAATGAGCAGTTCTTC.

This sequence joins TRBV4-1 and TRBJ1-2, with D maybe TRBD1 (6 bases). Trimming shortened V by 2 bases and J by 8 bases, and 18 bases separated the two germline ends. CDR1 is MGHRA, CDR2 YSYEKL, per germline. The CDR3 extends over 15 amino acids. As DNA, the CDR3 is TGCGCCAGCAGCCAACACTCACAGGGATTTGGAGGCTACACCTTC. Translation gives CASSQHSQGFGGYTF.

The chain carries TRBV19 and TRBJ2-1, with 8 bases fitting TRBD2. The CDR3 is made up of 12 amino acids. The germline gives CDR1 LNHDA, CDR2 SQIVND (reference sequence). V shed 8 bases, J shed 8 bases, and the junction held 5 bases outside the gene matches. The CDR3 here is CASGTRVDEQFF. The CDR3 DNA reads as TGTGCCAGTGGGACTAGAGTAGATGAGCAGTTCTTC. The whole variable domain, remainder taken from reference TRBV19 and TRBJ2-1, is DGGITQSPKYLFRKEGQNVTLSCEQNLNHDAMYWYRQDPGQGLRLIYYSQIVNDFQKGDIAEGYSVSREKKESFPLTVTSAQKNPTAFYLCASGTRVDEQFFGPGTRLTVL.

This clone was observed many times. Since a much larger clone is just one base distant, this may be a read error. This chain joins TRBV6-5 and TRBJ2-7; 7 bases fit TRBD2. The CDR3 is 13 amino acids. Germline V gene lookup returns CDR1 MNHEY and CDR2 SVGAGI. CDR3 coding DNA: TGTGCCCGCAGTTGGGGGGGTGGGGACGAGCAGTACTTC. It encodes CARSWGGGDEQYF.

The gene calls are TRBV5-1 and TRBJ2-7; D gene uncertain. The CDR3 spans 13 residues. V shed 3 bases and J shed 3 bases, with 10 bases lying between them. Germline V gives CDR1 SGHRS, CDR2 YFSETQ. This chain's CDR3 is CASSWSGIYEQYF. The CDR3 DNA sequence: TGCGCCAGCAGCTGGTCCGGTATCTACGAGCAGTACTTC. The whole variable domain, remainder taken from reference TRBV5-1 and TRBJ2-7, is KAGVTQTPRYLIKTRGQQVTLSCSPISGHRSVSWYQQTPGQGLQFLFEYFSETQRNKGNFPGRFSGRQFSNSRSEMNVSTLELGDSALYLCASSWSGIYEQYFGPGTRLTVT.

The CDR3 sequence is CASSRLVQGAGNQPQHF. In nucleotides, the CDR3 is TGTGCCAGCTCACGGCTAGTACAGGGGGCTGGCAATCAGCCCCAGCATTTT. The chain is built from TRBV18 and TRBJ1-5; 9 bases line up with TRBD1. The CDR3 length is 17 residues. Germline CDR1 reads KGHSH; CDR2 reads LQKENI. The V segment lost 4 bases and the J segment 2 bases; nucleotides outside the gene matches: 9.

J is TRBJ1-2 and V is TRBV6-5; possibly TRBD1 for D (5 bases). CDR3 length: 13 amino acids. Germline V gene data show CDR1 as MNHEY and CDR2 as SVGAGI. V dropped 5 bases and J dropped 8 bases, with 15 bases sitting between them. CDR3 nucleotide sequence: TGTGCCAGCAGTGAAGCGTCAGGGTTCGGCTACACCTTC. Translated: CASSEASGFGYTF.

This clone was seen more than once but under ten times. The rearrangement links TRBV6-8 to TRBJ2-1; 13 bases map to TRBD2. The germline V gene has CDR1 MNHGY and CDR2 SAAAGT. The CDR3 totals 16 residues. V lost 2 bases, J lost 8 bases, and 6 bases stayed unmatched. CDR3 sequence reads: CASSYPGLAGIYEQFF. The CDR3 bases are TGTGCCAGCAGTTACCCGGGACTAGCGGGAATATATGAGCAGTTCTTC.